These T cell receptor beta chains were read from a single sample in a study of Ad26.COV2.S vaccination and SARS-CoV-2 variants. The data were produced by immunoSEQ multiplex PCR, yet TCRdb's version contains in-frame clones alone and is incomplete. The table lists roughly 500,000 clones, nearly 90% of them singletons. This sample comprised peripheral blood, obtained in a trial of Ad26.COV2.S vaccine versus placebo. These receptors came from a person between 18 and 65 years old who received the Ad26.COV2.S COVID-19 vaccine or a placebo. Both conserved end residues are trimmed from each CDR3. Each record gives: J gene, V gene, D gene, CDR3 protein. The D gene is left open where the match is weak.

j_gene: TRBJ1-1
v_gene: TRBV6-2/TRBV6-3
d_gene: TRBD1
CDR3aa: ASSRDRVNTEAF

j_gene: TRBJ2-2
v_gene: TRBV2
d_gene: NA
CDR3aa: ASSESGFANTGELF

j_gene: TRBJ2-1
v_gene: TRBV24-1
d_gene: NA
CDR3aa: ATKGSYNEQF

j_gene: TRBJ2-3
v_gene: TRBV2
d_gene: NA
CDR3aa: ASSEGYTDTQY

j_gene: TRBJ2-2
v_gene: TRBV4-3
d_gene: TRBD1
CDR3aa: ASSQDSYWTGGSRTGELF

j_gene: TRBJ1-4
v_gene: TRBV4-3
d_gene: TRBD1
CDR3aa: ASSQDLDRGPEKLF

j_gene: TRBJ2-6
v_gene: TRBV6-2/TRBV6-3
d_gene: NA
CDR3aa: ASSDPGAGANVLT

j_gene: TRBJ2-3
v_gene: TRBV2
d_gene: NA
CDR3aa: ASSLVSFTDTQY

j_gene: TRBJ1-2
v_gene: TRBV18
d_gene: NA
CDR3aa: ASSPGTDTNYGYT

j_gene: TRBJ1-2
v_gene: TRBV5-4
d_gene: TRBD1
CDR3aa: ASSLGVSGGLGYT

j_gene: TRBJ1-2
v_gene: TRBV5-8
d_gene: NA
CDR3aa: ASSPPVEWYGYT

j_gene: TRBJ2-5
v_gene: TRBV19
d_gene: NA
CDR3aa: ASSQTGQETQY

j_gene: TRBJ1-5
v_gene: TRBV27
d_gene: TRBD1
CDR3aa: ASSSRPGTGSSLNQPQH

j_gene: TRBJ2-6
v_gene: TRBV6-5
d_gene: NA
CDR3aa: ASRYDSGANVLT

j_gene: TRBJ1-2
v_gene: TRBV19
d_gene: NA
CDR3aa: ASSLRIRYGYT

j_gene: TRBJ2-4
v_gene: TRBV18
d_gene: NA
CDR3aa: ASSPTFDRIAKNIQY

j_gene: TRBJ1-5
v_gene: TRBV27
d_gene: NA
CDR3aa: ASPRGPPGNQPQH

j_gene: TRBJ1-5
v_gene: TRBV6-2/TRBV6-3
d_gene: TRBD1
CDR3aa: ASSYTIRGYQPQH

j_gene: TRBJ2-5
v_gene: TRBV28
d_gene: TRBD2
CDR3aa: ASSPRLAGGGVTQY

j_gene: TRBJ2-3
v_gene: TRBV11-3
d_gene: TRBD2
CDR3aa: ASSLGLREKSDTQY

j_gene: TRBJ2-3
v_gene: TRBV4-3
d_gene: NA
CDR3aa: ASSQDIDGSQY

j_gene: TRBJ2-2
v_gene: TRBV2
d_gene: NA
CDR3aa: GYRGTGELF

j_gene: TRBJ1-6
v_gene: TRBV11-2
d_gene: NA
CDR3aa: ASSLVSRDSYNSPLH

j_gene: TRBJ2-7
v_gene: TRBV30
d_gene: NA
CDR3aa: AWSEDIREQY

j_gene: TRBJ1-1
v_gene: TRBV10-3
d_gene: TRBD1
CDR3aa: AIGQGFPNTEAF

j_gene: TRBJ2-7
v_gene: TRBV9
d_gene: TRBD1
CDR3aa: ASSGPGQGPYEQY

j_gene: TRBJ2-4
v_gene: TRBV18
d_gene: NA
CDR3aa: ASSLTNKNIQY

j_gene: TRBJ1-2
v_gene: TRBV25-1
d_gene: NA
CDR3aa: ASSDRQNYGYT

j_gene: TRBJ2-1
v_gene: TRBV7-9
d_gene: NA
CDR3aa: ASMRGGSNEQF

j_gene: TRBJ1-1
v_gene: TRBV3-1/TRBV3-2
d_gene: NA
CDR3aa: ASSQSEGSGKAF

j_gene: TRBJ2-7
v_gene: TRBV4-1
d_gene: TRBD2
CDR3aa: ASSPPNGGRRTYEQY